This paragraph covers one T cell receptor (beta chain) sequence. This clonotype was detected ten times or more. Its cognate antigen has yet to be identified. It has no much larger one-base neighbor in the sample; base qualities were not kept. Preparation of the library involved 5' RACE. The sequencer was a NextSeq 500. The TCR library protocol attached unique molecular identifiers to individual cDNA molecules to correct for sequencing error and PCR bias. Sequencing covered both TCR alpha and beta chains, and within each sample the abundances of alpha and beta sequences were tightly co-correlated. As for the original processing: Decombinator V4 was used to annotate TCR sequences for V gene, J gene and CDR3. Expanded TCRs were defined as changing significantly between any two time points under a Poisson model with p below 0.0001. TCR abundances were normalised to the total number of TCRs sequenced per sample and expressed as counts per million. TRAV1-2 paired with TRAJ12, TRAJ20 or TRAJ33 defined MAIT TCRs, while TRAV10 paired with TRAJ18 defined iNKT TCRs. VDJdb, accessed 1 November 2021, was searched for CMV, EBV and SARS-CoV-2 annotated TCRs, excluding TCRs annotated for multiple antigens. TCRdb trimmed public reads at Q25 via fastp, called clones via MiXCR and kept in-frame beta chains. Rows are unified per CDR3 protein, each entry keeping the most common DNA and genes. For this entry, the V and J calls and clone size follow TCRdb and not the study's own pipeline. Present in this sample are fewer than 40,000 distinct CDR3 sequences, approximately 5.5% of which were seen just once. About 4% of the sample belongs to the ten largest clones.

This entry comes from a study of early T cells in non-severe SARS-CoV-2 infection (dated by TCRdb to about 2021). About the investigation overall: Because TCR sequencing was done on bulk RNA from unsorted whole blood, the alpha and beta chains could not be paired. Beyond this particular receptor, the publication reports: VDJdb matching was skewed toward anti-spike CD8 responses and likely underestimated virus-specific expansions, missing private and CD4 specificities.

This was a case-control study nested in a cohort of healthcare workers in London, UK, who had nasopharyngeal swab PCR tests and blood samples taken every week. Healthcare workers were recruited during the week of the UK lockdown, between 23 and 31 March 2020, and followed weekly for up to roughly 15 weeks. CDR1 MNHEY and CDR2 SVGAGI were looked up in the germline V gene. From the cysteine through the phenylalanine, the CDR3 covers 15 amino acids. Only CDR3 DNA is held: 45 bases, read in frame from base 1. V has 6 bases trimmed and J has 2 bases trimmed; junction bases matching no gene number 6. Source material: whole blood. This TCR came from an adult who was a healthcare worker with PCR-confirmed SARS-CoV-2 infection or an uninfected control (not recorded which). The chain uses TRBV6-5 and TRBJ2-3; 9 nucleotides in the junction match TRBD1. The CDR3 amino acid sequence is: CASRVGQGITDTQYF. The sequenced DNA: TGTGCCAGCAGAGTGGGACAGGGCATCACAGATACGCAGTATTTT.